This entry features one T cell receptor (beta chain) sequence. Treatment defined: randomized to nivolumab then ipilimumab (arm A) or the reverse (arm B). None of the patients previously received DNA-damaging chemotherapy. This sample was taken from a study of sequential checkpoint blockade in melanoma. Study-wide context: Each arm's sequence ended with maintenance nivolumab.

Using immunoSEQ multiplex PCR, the repertoire was profiled, and TCRdb retains in-frame clones only, with some absent. The sample includes some 6,900 clones, about 84% seen only once; the top ten take around 7%. The clonotype was recovered from a human donor with melanoma. Sequences were derived from CD8+ T cells sorted from blood (inferred from file names), sampled from a patient given nivolumab and ipilimumab in sequence.

The CDR3 loop is CASSLQDWLYEQYF. CDR3 nucleotides: TGTGCCAGCAGTTTACAAGACTGGCTCTACGAGCAGTACTTC. The chain uses TRBV28 and TRBJ2-7, with D unresolved. This CDR3 comprises 14 residues. Deletions cut 2 bases from V and 3 bases from J, with 11 bases between. The germline V gene has CDR1 MDHEN and CDR2 SYDVKM.